The 21 T cell receptor beta chains below come from one sample, sequenced in a study of shared clonotypes between healthy human individuals. Libraries were prepared by immunoSEQ multiplex PCR; TCRdb keeps only in-frame clonotypes and omits some of them. The sample carries 1.6 million or so clones, around 97% recorded once. The sequenced sample consisted of naive CD4+ T cells sorted from blood. The subset was: CD45RA+ positively selected. The receptors derive from a man aged 25-45 years in good health.

The rearrangement uses TRBV6-6 and TRBJ1-1, with no clear D. The V end lost 0 bases, the J end lost 6 bases, and 11 bases lay between the germline ends. The germline CDR1 and CDR2 sequences are MNHNY and SVGAGI (reference sequence). The CDR3 runs 14 residues. The CDR3 is CASSYSYQASEAFF. The CDR3 DNA is TGTGCCAGCAGTTACTCGTACCAGGCTTCTGAAGCTTTCTTT.

The rearrangement uses TRBV2 and TRBJ1-2; no clear D. Germline V lookup: CDR1 SNHLY, CDR2 FYNNEI. This CDR3 is 12 amino acids long. The V gene lost 10 bases and the J gene lost 6 bases, with 15 bases spanning the gap. The CDR3 region has the DNA TGTGCCACCAACCGGGATTTAAATGGCTACACCTTC. Amino acids: CATNRDLNGYTF.

The chain couples TRBV5-8 to TRBJ2-1; tentative D call: TRBD1 (7 bases). Trimming removed 5 bases at V and 3 bases at J, with 21 bases between. The CDR3 totals 17 residues. Germline lookup yields CDR1 SGHTS and CDR2 YDEGEE. This CDR3 reads CASSHHWGDSHYNEQFF. CDR3 DNA: TGTGCCAGCAGTCACCACTGGGGGGACAGCCACTACAATGAGCAGTTCTTC.

This clone was detected once. The gene calls are TRBV7-3 and TRBJ1-1; maybe TRBD1 (6 bases). Germline assignment: CDR1 SGHTA and CDR2 FQGTGA. This CDR3 comprises 11 residues. V was clipped by 5 bases and J by 13 bases, with 14 bases between them. As DNA, the CDR3 is TGTGCCAGCAGCCCCAACAGGGTGGTTTTCTTT. Protein: CASSPNRVVFF.

The V and J genes are TRBV21-1 and TRBJ2-2; the table's D gene call, TRBD2, was not cross checked with the DNA. TRBV21-1 is recorded as a pseudogene. The CDR3 is made up of 21 amino acids. The CDR3 sequence: CASSKGCSLQRERLNTGELFF. The CDR3 coding sequence is TGTGCCAGCAGCAAAGGTTGTTCTCTGCAGCGGGAGAGGTTGAACACCGGGGAGCTGTTTTTT.

The genes are TRBV10-1 and TRBJ2-3, with D possibly called TRBD1 or TRBD2 (5 bases each). The CDR3 contains 13 residues. The germline CDR1 and CDR2 sequences are WNHNN and SYGVQD (reference sequence). The V and J ends lost 2 bases and 6 bases respectively, with 9 bases between them. CDR3 loop: CASSEARGDTQYF. CDR3 in DNA: TGCGCCAGCAGTGAGGCGAGGGGTGATACGCAGTATTTT.

CDR3 DNA: TGTGCCAGCAGTTTTCCCCTCAGTAGGGGCGCCGTCGACACCGGGGAGCTGTTTTTT. Translation gives CASSFPLSRGAVDTGELFF. V usage is TRBV28 and J usage is TRBJ2-2, with D maybe TRBD1 (5 bases). Germline-derived CDR1 and CDR2 are MDHEN and SYDVKM. The CDR3 spans 19 residues. Trimming removed 3 bases from V and 3 bases from J, with 23 bases in between.

This clone was observed a single time. Other DNA sequences in this sample translate to the same CDR3. CDR3 in amino acids: CASSPGYNEQFF. DNA of the CDR3: TGTGCCAGCTCACCAGGATACAATGAGCAGTTCTTC. The gene calls are TRBV18 and TRBJ2-1, with D hard to call. The CDR3 is 12 residues long. Deletions cut 2 bases from V and 4 bases from J, with 3 bases between. Per germline, CDR1 KGHSH and CDR2 LQKENI.

The V call is TRBV9, the J call TRBJ2-5; 12 bases fit TRBD1. CDR1 and CDR2 from the germline V gene are SGDLS and YYNGEE. The CDR3 runs 15 residues. V lost 4 bases and J lost 4; bases outside the gene matches: 5. CDR3 amino acids: CASSPGQGASETQYF. In DNA, the CDR3 is TGTGCCAGCAGCCCGGGACAGGGGGCATCAGAGACCCAGTACTTC.

The chain joins TRBV7-2 to TRBJ2-7; 7 positions match TRBD1. The CDR3 consists of 14 residues. Trimming at V came to 5 bases and at J to 3 bases, leaving 7 bases not matched to a gene. The germline V gene encodes CDR1 SGHTA and CDR2 FQGNSA. CDR3 DNA: TGTGCCAGCAGCCGCGGACAGGTACTCTACGAGCAGTACTTC. Residues: CASSRGQVLYEQYF.

This clone was observed a single time. The gene calls are TRBV23-1 and TRBJ2-5; 10 nucleotides line up with TRBD1. TRBV23-1 is annotated as an ORF whose role is uncertain. The CDR3 extends over 16 amino acids. V was clipped by 4 bases and J by 4 bases; unmatched bases: 9. CDR3 sequence: CASSPTGTGEIETQYF. Here the CDR3 DNA reads TGCGCCAGCAGTCCGACCGGGACAGGGGAAATAGAGACCCAGTACTTC.

This chain uses TRBV5-6 with TRBJ1-3; D unresolved. This CDR3 has 11 amino acids. The ends were cut back, 3 bases at V and 6 bases at J, with 4 bases in the middle. CDR1 is SGHDT and CDR2 is YYEEEE in the germline V gene. The CDR3 sequence: CASSSENTIYF. The CDR3 DNA reads TGTGCCAGCAGCTCGGAAAACACCATATATTTT.

This rearrangement joins TRBV6-1 to TRBJ1-5, with D maybe TRBD1 (6 bases). The CDR3 loop spans 17 amino acids. V was cut by 4 bases and J by 6 bases, with 22 bases left in between. Looked up from germline, CDR1 is MNHNS and CDR2 is SASEGT. The CDR3 is CASSAQSGTGLGQPQHF. The CDR3, as DNA: TGTGCCAGCAGTGCCCAGTCGGGTACAGGGTTGGGTCAGCCCCAGCATTTT.

The table lists this clone with a count of one. This same CDR3 is encoded by further DNA sequences in the sample. This chain connects TRBV28 to TRBJ2-7; 9 bases are a match to TRBD1. The CDR3 consists of 13 residues. The trim removed 6 bases at V and 3 bases at J, leaving 3 bases unmatched. Germline V CDR1 and CDR2: MDHEN, SYDVKM. The CDR3 spells CASRGTGIYEQYF. In DNA form, the CDR3 reads TGTGCCAGCAGAGGGACAGGGATCTACGAGCAGTACTTC.

The chain links TRBV4-1 to TRBJ2-3; 11 bases align to TRBD2. Germline CDR1 MGHRA, CDR2 YSYEKL. The CDR3 has 17 amino acids. Germline trimming cut 2 bases from V and 6 bases from J; bases unmatched to any gene: 10. The CDR3 loop is CASSQPFLAGGVDTQYF. The CDR3 DNA follows: TGCGCCAGCAGCCAACCATTTTTAGCGGGAGGGGTGGATACGCAGTATTTT.

CDR3 in DNA: TGTGCCAGCAGCGTAATCGGCGGACAGGGTGGTACCGGGGAGCTGTTTTTT. Its translation is CASSVIGGQGGTGELFF. This chain uses TRBV9 with TRBJ2-2; the match to TRBD1 covers 8 bases. The length of the CDR3 is 17 residues. Unmatched junction bases numbered 10, after V lost 1 base and J lost 5 bases. The germline V gene has CDR1 SGDLS and CDR2 YYNGEE.

V is TRBV11-3 and J is TRBJ2-1; 7 nucleotides line up with TRBD1. Trimming took 4 bases from V and 0 from J; bases not matched to a gene: 3. CDR1 is SGHNT and CDR2 is YENEEA in the germline V gene. The CDR3 runs to 15 residues. For the CDR3, the DNA is TGTGCCAGCAGCTCGGGACAGAGCTCCTACAATGAGCAGTTCTTC. Amino acids: CASSSGQSSYNEQFF.

The rearrangement uses TRBV27 and TRBJ2-1; TRBD2 might be the D (6 bases). Germline loops: CDR1 MNHEY, CDR2 SMNVEV (reference sequence). This CDR3 region has 16 residues. The V gene lost 0 bases and the J gene lost 4 bases, with 13 bases spanning the gap. The CDR3 here is CASSLSWLAKYNEQFF. The CDR3, as DNA: TGTGCCAGCAGTTTATCGTGGCTAGCGAAATACAATGAGCAGTTCTTC.

The J gene is TRBJ2-7, the V gene TRBV19; tentative D call: TRBD1 (5 bases). The CDR3 length is 13 residues. The V end lost 5 bases, the J end lost 7 bases, and 15 bases lay between the germline ends. Germline lookup yields CDR1 LNHDA and CDR2 SQIVND (reference sequence). The CDR3 loop is CASSQWGDEEQYF. CDR3 DNA: TGTGCCAGTAGTCAGTGGGGCGACGAGGAGCAGTACTTC.

Concerning this clone: In the same sample, other DNA sequences code for this CDR3. V and J are TRBV28 and TRBJ2-5; a weak D match, TRBD2 (6 bases). V lost 5 bases and J 2 bases, leaving 15 bases between the germline ends. The CDR3 totals 15 residues. Germline-derived CDR1 and CDR2 are MDHEN and SYDVKM. DNA for the CDR3: TGTGCCAGCAGTCTGACTAGTGGATTTCAAGAGACCCAGTACTTC. Protein: CASSLTSGFQETQYF.

Regarding this clone: Other DNA variants within this sample encode the same CDR3. The chain uses TRBV7-9 and TRBJ2-5, with a possible D match to TRBD2 (5 bases). V was trimmed by 3 bases and J by 4 bases, leaving 6 bases between them. The CDR3 totals 12 residues. Looked up from germline, CDR1 is SEHNR and CDR2 is FQNEAQ (reference sequence). CDR3 residues: CASSFAGETQYF. CDR3 DNA: TGTGCCAGCAGCTTTGCGGGAGAGACCCAGTACTTC.